The next 19 T cell receptor beta chains were all read from a single sample in a study of OX40 agonist ivuxolimab in advanced cancers. Clones were sequenced by immunoSEQ multiplex PCR, and TCRdb holds only the in-frame ones, with some missing. Of roughly 66,000 clones in the sample, under 85% are singletons; the top ten hold about 2.3%. The input for sequencing was CD4+ or CD8+ T cells sorted from blood, taken in a trial of the OX40 agonist ivuxolimab. Receptor source: an adult with an advanced solid tumor such as melanoma, head and neck, liver or kidney cancer.

The chain carries TRBV12-5 and TRBJ2-7; 7 bases match TRBD1. This CDR3 region has 17 residues. Trimming removed 2 bases from V and 5 bases from J; junction bases left unmatched: 15. The germline V gene encodes CDR1 LGHNT and CDR2 FRNRAP. CDR3 amino acids: CASGLTAEQGSGHEQYF. The CDR3 coding sequence is TGTGCTAGTGGTTTGACCGCTGAACAGGGGAGTGGGCACGAGCAGTACTTC.

This sequence joins TRBV6-6 and TRBJ2-6, with D unclear. The CDR3 sequence is 15 residues long. Per germline, CDR1 MNHNY and CDR2 SVGAGI (reference sequence). With 2 bases removed from V and 0 bases from J, the gap between germline ends came to 5 bases. The CDR3 is CASSYVGSGANVLTF. The CDR3 DNA reads as TGTGCCAGCAGTTACGTGGGCTCTGGGGCCAACGTCCTGACTTTC.

This sequence joins TRBV7-2 and TRBJ2-5; 8 bases agree with TRBD2. This CDR3 is built from 16 residues. Trimming cost V 4 bases and J 2 bases; bases outside gene matches: 9. Per germline, CDR1 SGHTA and CDR2 FQGNSA. The CDR3 DNA follows: TGTGCCAGCAGCTCCCTCCTAACTAGCGGTCAAGAGACCCAGTACTTC. This sequence encodes CASSSLLTSGQETQYF.

V and J are TRBV29-1 and TRBJ1-4; D not certain. CDR3 length: 15 residues. Per the germline V gene, CDR1 is SQVTM and CDR2 is ANQGSEA. V was clipped by 8 bases and J by 0 bases, with 16 bases between them. CDR3 in amino acids: CSFSKAGSTNEKLFF. CDR3 sequence (DNA): TGCAGCTTCTCAAAGGCCGGATCAACTAATGAAAAACTGTTTTTT. Using reference TRBV29-1 and TRBJ1-4 for the parts outside the CDR3, the full variable domain is SAVISQKPSRDICQRGTSLTIQCQVDSQVTMMFWYRQQPGQSLTLIATANQGSEATYESGFVIDKFPISRPNLTFSTLTVSNMSPEDSSIYLCSFSKAGSTNEKLFFGSGTQLSVL.

This chain joins TRBV13 and TRBJ2-3; D is ambiguous. Trimming shortened V by 5 bases and J by 2 bases, and 2 bases separated the two germline ends. Per germline, CDR1 PRHDT and CDR2 FYEKMQ (reference sequence). The CDR3 is 11 amino acids. The DNA of the CDR3 is TGTGCCAGCAGCATCACAGATACGCAGTATTTT. This translates into CASSITDTQYF.

The gene calls are TRBV10-1 and TRBJ2-1; 10 nucleotides line up with TRBD2. CDR1 and CDR2 from the germline V gene are WNHNN and SYGVQD (reference sequence). The CDR3 spans 15 residues. V lost 6 bases to trimming and J lost 4 bases; unmatched junction nucleotides: 6. The CDR3 protein is CASSLAGALYNEQFF. CDR3 sequence (DNA): TGCGCCAGCAGCCTAGCGGGAGCCCTATACAATGAGCAGTTCTTC.

The chain couples TRBV9 to TRBJ1-1; TRBD1 might be the D (6 bases). CDR3 length: 14 amino acids. V was cut by 5 bases and J by 3 bases, with 14 bases left in between. The germline CDR1 and CDR2 sequences are SGDLS and YYNGEE. The CDR3 region has the DNA TGTGCCAGCAGTGTTACAGGGACGGACACTGAAGCTTTCTTT. This codes for CASSVTGTDTEAFF.

The chain uses TRBV7-2 and TRBJ1-3; perhaps TRBD1 as D (5 bases). There are 16 residues in the CDR3. The ends were cut back, 5 bases at V and 0 bases at J, with 14 bases in the middle. Germline lookup yields CDR1 SGHTA and CDR2 FQGNSA. This chain's CDR3 is CASSPRRTNSGNTIYF. In DNA form, the CDR3 reads TGTGCCAGCAGCCCGCGTAGGACAAACTCTGGAAACACCATATATTTT.

V and J are TRBV5-1 and TRBJ2-7; D might be TRBD1 (5 bases). Germline CDR1 SGHRS, CDR2 YFSETQ. The germline V and J ends were trimmed by 0 bases and 0 bases, with 10 bases remaining between them. The CDR3 length is 15 residues. The CDR3: CASSLVRGGSYEQYF. DNA for the CDR3: TGCGCCAGCAGCTTGGTAAGGGGCGGCTCCTACGAGCAGTACTTC.

This clone appeared once. The chain joins TRBV15 to TRBJ1-1; the match to TRBD1 covers 7 bases. V was pared by 5 bases and J by 5 bases, with 11 bases of the junction left unmatched. Per germline, CDR1 LNHNV and CDR2 YYDKDF (reference sequence). The CDR3 runs to 15 residues. The CDR3 loop is CATSPIDRDWTEAFF. The CDR3 DNA sequence: TGTGCCACCAGCCCCATTGACAGGGATTGGACTGAAGCTTTCTTT.

The rearrangement joins TRBV19 to TRBJ1-1; D is unresolved. With 8 bases removed from V and 2 bases from J, the gap between germline ends came to 21 bases. The CDR3 loop spans 16 amino acids. Germline-derived CDR1 and CDR2 are LNHDA and SQIVND (reference sequence). CDR3 sequence (DNA): TGTGCCAGTCAATCCTATTCGCGAGGGAGAAACACTGAAGCTTTCTTT. It specifies CASQSYSRGRNTEAFF.

The sample holds a few counts of this clone. V usage is TRBV19 and J usage is TRBJ1-1; D perhaps matches TRBD1 (5 bases). Germline CDR1 is LNHDA and CDR2 is SQIVND (reference sequence). V gave up 0 bases and J gave up 4 bases, with 12 bases separating them. This CDR3 comprises 15 residues. The DNA of the CDR3 is TGTGCCAGTAGTATAGACCGTGCAGGGCCCACTGAAGCTTTCTTT. Protein product: CASSIDRAGPTEAFF.

This clone has a handful of counts. The V and J genes are TRBV6-1 and TRBJ2-7; TRBD2 agrees at 11 bases. V gave up 4 bases and J gave up 6 bases; unmatched junction bases: 11. CDR3 length equals 16 residues. Germline lookup yields CDR1 MNHNS and CDR2 SASEGT. CDR3: CASSVNSGRAAREQYF. In DNA, the CDR3 is TGTGCCAGCAGTGTAAATAGCGGGAGGGCGGCCCGCGAGCAGTACTTC.

V gene TRBV19 combines with J gene TRBJ2-7; perhaps TRBD2 as D (7 bases). With 9 bases removed from V and 2 bases from J, the gap between germline ends came to 17 bases. Germline V gene sequence: CDR1 LNHDA, CDR2 SQIVND (reference sequence). CDR3 length: 14 residues. The CDR3 DNA reads TGTGCCAGCCGACAAGGGGGGGCCCCCTACGAGCAGTACTTC. It encodes CASRQGGAPYEQYF.

This sequence joins TRBV6-5 and TRBJ1-2; 7 bases map to TRBD1. Germline-derived CDR1 and CDR2 are MNHEY and SVGAGI. V was pared by 6 bases and J by 1 base, with 5 bases of the junction left unmatched. The CDR3 covers 14 residues. The CDR3 DNA follows: TGTGCCAGCAGCCAGGGGGGGGATAACTATGGCTACACCTTC. Translation: CASSQGGDNYGYTF.

The CDR3 protein is CASSLGQGNYGYTF. CDR3 coding DNA: TGTGCCAGCAGCTTAGGCCAAGGGAACTATGGCTACACCTTC. The V and J genes are TRBV7-9 and TRBJ1-2; D ambiguous. The germline V gene has CDR1 SEHNR and CDR2 FQNEAQ (reference sequence). The CDR3 is 14 amino acids. The V gene lost 1 base and the J gene lost 2 bases, with 8 bases spanning the gap.

V usage is TRBV27 and J usage is TRBJ1-5; D might be TRBD1 (6 bases). V was trimmed by 3 bases and J by 3 bases, leaving 12 bases between them. CDR1 MNHEY and CDR2 SMNVEV come from the germline V gene (reference sequence). The CDR3 contains 15 residues. The CDR3 bases are TGTGCCAGCAGTTTGTCACAGGGACCCAATCAGCCCCAGCATTTT. It encodes CASSLSQGPNQPQHF.

The chain carries TRBV7-2 and TRBJ2-1, with unresolved D. Germline V gene data show CDR1 as SGHTA and CDR2 as FQGNSA. This CDR3 comprises 14 residues. Trimming left V 0 bases short and J 6 bases short, with 9 bases between. The chain's CDR3 is CASSLAGALNEQFF. The CDR3 DNA reads as TGTGCCAGCAGCTTAGCGGGCGCTCTCAATGAGCAGTTCTTC.

This rearrangement joins TRBV7-8 to TRBJ2-2; D is uncertain. V was shortened by 0 bases and J by 1 base, with 9 bases between the two germline ends. The CDR3 has 16 residues. The germline V gene encodes CDR1 SGHVS and CDR2 FQNEAQ. In nucleotides, the CDR3 is TGTGCCAGCAGCTTAGCCGTCCAGCAGAACACCGGGGAGCTGTTTTTT. Translated, it gives CASSLAVQQNTGELFF.